The 23 T cell receptor beta chains below all came from one sample that was sequenced in a study of blood T cell repertoires in COVID-19. The method was immunoSEQ multiplex PCR; TCRdb's version includes in-frame clones alone and lacks a portion of them. This table holds 25,000 to 30,000 clones, roughly 91% found once. The sequenced sample was peripheral blood. These TCRs come from a middle-aged man with active COVID-19.

The rearrangement joins TRBV5-5 to TRBJ1-4; weak D call: TRBD1 (6 bases). Germline V gene lookup returns CDR1 SGHKS and CDR2 YYEKEE (reference sequence). The V and J ends lost 8 bases and 6 bases respectively, with 17 bases between them. The CDR3 is 14 residues long. The chain's CDR3 is CASTLMGGHEKLFF. CDR3 nucleotides: TGTGCCAGTACCCTGATGGGGGGGCATGAAAAACTGTTTTTT.

The J gene is TRBJ2-1, the V gene TRBV7-2; the D gene is possibly TRBD2 (5 bases). V lost 1 base and J lost 2, with 9 bases in between. The CDR3 is 15 amino acids. Per the germline V gene, CDR1 is SGHTA and CDR2 is FQGNSA. The CDR3: CASSLGTSTYNEQFF. The CDR3 bases are TGTGCCAGCAGCTTAGGGACTTCCACCTACAATGAGCAGTTCTTC.

The genes are TRBV6-5 and TRBJ2-7; 8 bases align to TRBD1. J was trimmed by 4 bases and V by 5 bases; bases with no gene match: 10. The V gene's germline CDR1 is MNHEY and CDR2 SVGAGI. The CDR3 is 15 residues long. This CDR3 is CASSKATGDIYEQYF. In DNA, the CDR3 is TGTGCCAGCAGTAAGGCGACAGGGGACATATACGAGCAGTACTTC.

The chain employs TRBV2 and TRBJ2-1; D not resolved. The CDR3 loop spans 13 amino acids. V dropped 1 base and J dropped 9 bases, with 10 bases sitting between them. Germline V gene data show CDR1 as SNHLY and CDR2 as FYNNEI. The CDR3 region is CASSEVRGGEQFF. CDR3 coding DNA: TGTGCCAGCAGTGAAGTGAGAGGTGGTGAGCAGTTCTTC.

The chain recombines TRBV15 with TRBJ2-5; tentatively, D is TRBD1 (6 bases). Germline V CDR1 and CDR2: LNHNV, YYDKDF (reference sequence). The length of the CDR3 is 12 residues. The V and J ends lost 6 bases and 5 bases respectively, with 10 bases between them. In DNA form, the CDR3 reads TGTGCCACCAGATCAGGGGTGGAGACCCAGTACTTC. It yields the protein CATRSGVETQYF.

This clone was seen a few times. V gene TRBV13 combines with J gene TRBJ2-1; TRBD1 might be the D (6 bases). V was shortened by 2 bases and J by 4 bases, with 27 bases between the two germline ends. The CDR3 totals 20 residues. Germline V gene sequence: CDR1 PRHDT, CDR2 FYEKMQ (reference sequence). In nucleotides, the CDR3 is TGTGCCAGCAGCTTACTGGAGTTGCAGGGGACCATAATCAGGTACAATGAGCAGTTCTTC. Amino acid sequence: CASSLLELQGTIIRYNEQFF. Combining the CDR3 with reference TRBV13 and TRBJ2-1 gives the whole variable domain AAGVIQSPRHLIKEKRETATLKCYPIPRHDTVYWYQQGPGQDPQFLISFYEKMQSDKGSIPDRFSAQQFSDYHSELNMSSLELGDSALYFCASSLLELQGTIIRYNEQFFGPGTRLTVL.

Only one count was recorded for this clone. This chain uses TRBV12-3 or TRBV12-4 with TRBJ2-7, with D perhaps matching TRBD2 (6 bases). Trimming shortened V by 2 bases and J by 5 bases, and 10 bases separated the two germline ends. The CDR3 consists of 13 residues. Here the CDR3 reads CASSLYWGDEQYF. CDR3 in DNA: TGTGCCAGCAGTTTATATTGGGGGGACGAGCAGTACTTC.

This clone is a singleton in its sample. V and J are TRBV3-1 (or the pseudogene TRBV3-2) and TRBJ2-3; 9 nucleotides align to TRBD2. The CDR3 is made up of 16 amino acids. Germline assignment: CDR1 LGHDT and CDR2 YNNKEL (reference sequence). V lost 1 base and J lost 3; bases outside the gene matches: 5. CDR3 sequence reads: CASSQGTSVNTDTQYF. The DNA of the CDR3 is TGTGCCAGCAGCCAAGGGACTAGCGTAAATACAGATACGCAGTATTTT.

The rearrangement links TRBV4-1 to TRBJ2-1; weak D call: TRBD1 (5 bases). CDR3 size: 13 residues. V lost 1 base to trimming and J lost 8 bases, with 9 bases between them. The germline CDR1 and CDR2 sequences are MGHRA and YSYEKL. The CDR3 nucleotides are TGCGCCAGCAGCCAAGGTCAGGGTTATGAGCAGTTCTTC. Amino acids: CASSQGQGYEQFF.

The chain uses TRBV6-5 and TRBJ2-3; TRBD2 matches at 8 bases. CDR1 MNHEY and CDR2 SVGAGI come from the germline V gene. With V trimmed by 6 bases and J by 5 bases, 10 bases remained unmatched. The CDR3 is 15 residues long. The CDR3 coding sequence is TGTGCCAGCAGGCGGGGACTAGTCATAGGAGATACGCAGTATTTT. Amino acids: CASRRGLVIGDTQYF.

This chain connects TRBV27 to TRBJ2-1; 15 positions match TRBD2. This CDR3 region has 17 residues. V dropped 5 bases and J dropped 2; count of bases not matched to a gene: 4. CDR1 and CDR2 (germline): MNHEY, SMNVEV (reference sequence). CDR3 DNA sequence: TGTGCCAGCAGTCCCCGGACTAGCGGGAGGGCCTACAATGAGCAGTTCTTC. This translates into CASSPRTSGRAYNEQFF.

The chain recombines TRBV7-9 with TRBJ2-2; no clear D gene. Trimming left V 5 bases short and J 5 bases short, with 12 bases between. The germline V gene has CDR1 SEHNR and CDR2 FQNEAQ (reference sequence). This CDR3 has 14 residues. The CDR3 nucleotides read TGTGCCAGCAGCCCCCGCGCGTCGACCGGGGAGCTGTTTTTT. As protein: CASSPRASTGELFF.

This chain links TRBV27 with TRBJ1-2, with 8 bases matching TRBD1. CDR3 length equals 14 residues. V was pared by 3 bases and J by 7 bases, with 7 bases of the junction left unmatched. Germline CDR1 and CDR2: MNHEY and SMNVEV (reference sequence). CDR3 protein: CASSFTTGAGGYTF. CDR3 nucleotides: TGTGCCAGCAGTTTCACGACAGGGGCAGGTGGCTACACCTTC.

This clone was counted once. Here the CDR3 reads CASSLRTGRGEQFF. CDR3 nucleotides: TGTGCCAGCAGCCTTAGGACCGGCCGGGGTGAGCAGTTCTTC. This chain connects TRBV3-1 (or the pseudogene TRBV3-2) to TRBJ2-1, with a weak D call TRBD2 (5 bases). Germline-derived CDR1 and CDR2 are LGHDT and YNNKEL (reference sequence). Trimming took off 4 bases at V and 9 bases at J, with 16 bases between the two ends. The CDR3 is 14 amino acids.

The gene calls are TRBV5-1 and TRBJ1-6, with 9 positions matching TRBD1. Per germline, CDR1 SGHRS and CDR2 YFSETQ. The CDR3 runs 19 residues. The trim removed 2 bases at V and 3 bases at J, leaving 12 bases unmatched. The CDR3 sequence is CASSLPIRTGAGYNSPLHF. CDR3 sequence (DNA): TGCGCCAGCAGCTTACCCATTCGGACAGGGGCCGGCTATAATTCACCCCTCCACTTT.

This clone was seen only a few times. The rearrangement links TRBV6-5 to TRBJ1-5; D gene unclear. Germline CDR1 is MNHEY and CDR2 is SVGAGI. The germline V and J ends were trimmed by 7 bases and 0 bases, with 13 bases remaining between them. This CDR3 is built from 15 residues. Here the CDR3 reads CASTQEALSNQPQHF. The CDR3 DNA follows: TGTGCCAGCACCCAAGAGGCGCTTAGCAATCAGCCCCAGCATTTT.

The chain has TRBV27 and TRBJ2-1; 11 bases line up with TRBD1. With 4 bases clipped from V and 9 bases from J, the junction kept 8 bases outside the gene matches. Germline V gene data show CDR1 as MNHEY and CDR2 as SMNVEV (reference sequence). The CDR3 covers 15 residues. The CDR3 spells CASSWGGQGGREQFF. DNA for the CDR3: TGTGCCAGCAGTTGGGGGGGACAGGGGGGTCGTGAGCAGTTCTTC.

The chain's CDR3 is CASSQEDRDSTEAFF. CDR3 in DNA: TGCGCCAGCAGCCAAGAGGACAGGGATAGTACTGAAGCTTTCTTT. The V and J genes are TRBV4-1 and TRBJ1-1; 8 bases match TRBD1. The CDR3 length is 15 residues. Germline lookup yields CDR1 MGHRA and CDR2 YSYEKL. Trimming at V came to 0 bases and at J to 5 bases, leaving 5 bases not matched to a gene.

The chain recombines TRBV13 with TRBJ2-5, with D possibly being TRBD1 (6 bases). This CDR3 region has 16 residues. V lost 5 bases and J 2 bases, leaving 18 bases between the germline ends. Germline CDR1 reads PRHDT; CDR2 reads FYEKMQ (reference sequence). DNA of the CDR3: TGTGCCAGCAGCCGAACGGACAGCCCGACGCAAGAGACCCAGTACTTC. Encoded protein: CASSRTDSPTQETQYF.

For the CDR3, the DNA is TGTGCCAGCAGTTTATTGGGGGGAGGATATCAGCCCCAGCATTTT. It is translated as CASSLLGGGYQPQHF. This chain joins TRBV27 and TRBJ1-5; possibly TRBD1 for D (5 bases). V lost 1 base to trimming and J lost 5 bases, with 12 bases between them. The germline CDR1 and CDR2 sequences are MNHEY and SMNVEV (reference sequence). This CDR3 is 15 amino acids long.

The chain uses TRBV9 and TRBJ2-2; 10 bases are a match to TRBD2. V lost 0 bases to trimming and J lost 4 bases; unmatched junction nucleotides: 6. The CDR3 is 17 amino acids. Germline values: CDR1 SGDLS, CDR2 YYNGEE. This chain's CDR3 is CASSVASSGGFTGELFF. DNA of the CDR3: TGTGCCAGCAGCGTAGCGAGTAGCGGGGGGTTCACCGGGGAGCTGTTTTTT.

The chain has TRBV7-2 and TRBJ1-5; D is ambiguous. Germline V CDR1 and CDR2: SGHTA, FQGNSA. This CDR3 is 14 amino acids long. V was pared by 4 bases and J by 3 bases, with 10 bases between. This chain's CDR3 is CASSSGVYNQPQHF. CDR3 DNA: TGTGCCAGCAGCTCCGGGGTGTACAATCAGCCCCAGCATTTT. The full variable domain, completed using reference TRBV7-2 and TRBJ1-5, is GAGVSQSPSNKVTEKGKDVELRCDPISGHTALYWYRQSLGQGLEFLIYFQGNSAPDKSGLPSDRFSAERTGGSVSTLTIQRTQQEDSAVYLCASSSGVYNQPQHFGDGTRLSIL.

The chain is built from TRBV6-5 and TRBJ2-1; 11 bases line up with TRBD1. Germline assignment: CDR1 MNHEY and CDR2 SVGAGI. This CDR3 comprises 15 residues. V gave up 2 bases and J gave up 7 bases; unmatched junction bases: 4. The CDR3 sequence: CASSYRTGGLNEQFF. The DNA of the CDR3 is TGTGCCAGCAGTTACAGGACAGGGGGCTTGAATGAGCAGTTCTTC.